These T cell receptor beta chains were read from a single sample in a study of T-cell memory formation after mild COVID-19. Via MiXCR, TCRdb re-called the 5' RACE reads, giving one row per CDR3 protein. Of some 210,000 distinct CDR3 sequences listed, over 9.5% are singletons. Sequenced sample: PBMCs or a T cell subset sorted from them (not recorded which). These receptors were taken from a man younger than 30 who had mild COVID-19 (a few samples of this study predate the infection). Cell type and time point are not known. The CDR3 runs from the conserved cysteine through the conserved F or W. Each record gives: D gene, clone size, V gene, CDR3 length, J gene, CDR3 DNA, CDR3 protein. D genes are given only for firm matches. Clone size, where shown, is once, few, many, or a class for clones that have expanded.

NA	few	TRBV5-1	12	TRBJ2-5	TGCGCCAGCAGCTTGGGATGGGAGACCCAGTACTTC	CASSLGWETQYF
NA	NA	TRBV7-9	17	TRBJ1-6	TGTGCCAGCAGCTCCGGATGGGGCAGTGCCTATAATTCACCCCTCCACTTT	CASSSGWGSAYNSPLHF
NA	few	TRBV2	13	TRBJ1-1	TGTGCCGGACACAGGGAAAGGGCCACTGAAGCTTTCTTT	CAGHRERATEAFF
NA	many	TRBV5-1	14	TRBJ2-3	TGCGCCAGCAGACTAGATCCTAGCACAGATACGCAGTATTTT	CASRLDPSTDTQYF
NA	NA	TRBV12-3/TRBV12-4	12	TRBJ2-7	TGTGCCAGCAGTTCAGACGGCTACGAGCAGTACTTC	CASSSDGYEQYF
NA	few	TRBV2	13	TRBJ2-4	TGTGCCAGCAGTGCCGGGACCCAAAACATTCAGTACTTC	CASSAGTQNIQYF
NA	few	TRBV29-1	12	TRBJ2-7	TGCAGCGTGGGGGACACTTTCTACGAGCAGTACTTC	CSVGDTFYEQYF
NA	few	TRBV5-1	15	TRBJ1-1	TGCGCCAGCAGCTTTACAGCTGTAATGAACACTGAAGCTTTCTTT	CASSFTAVMNTEAFF
NA	NA	TRBV7-2	13	TRBJ2-4	TGTGCCAGCAGCCCGATGGAGGGAAACATTCAGTACTTC	CASSPMEGNIQYF
TRBD1	few	TRBV11-2	14	TRBJ2-5	TGTGCCAGCAGTCCGGGACAGGGGATAGAGACCCAGTACTTC	CASSPGQGIETQYF
NA	NA	TRBV5-1	15	TRBJ2-2	TGCGCCAGCAGCTTGGCCGGGGCGGGAACCGGGGAGCTGTTTTTT	CASSLAGAGTGELFF
NA	NA	TRBV6-2/TRBV6-3	14	TRBJ2-5	TGTGCCAGCAGTTACTCGGCTAGCCGAGAGACCCAGTACTTC	CASSYSASRETQYF
TRBD2	few	TRBV7-7	15	TRBJ2-1	TGTGCCAGCAGCTTAGGGACTAGCGGGTTAAATGAGCAGTTCTTC	CASSLGTSGLNEQFF
NA	few	TRBV12-5	13	TRBJ2-2	TGTGCTAGTGGTTTGGTCACCCACGGGGAGCTGTTTTTT	CASGLVTHGELFF
NA	few	TRBV3-1	14	TRBJ2-7	TGTGCCAGCAGCCAGACGGCCTCCTCCTACGAGCAGTACTTC	CASSQTASSYEQYF
TRBD1	NA	TRBV7-9	11	TRBJ1-1	TGTGCCAGCAGCTCGGACAGGGTAGCTTTCTTT	CASSSDRVAFF
NA	many	TRBV14	15	TRBJ1-2	TGTGCCAGCAGCCAAGATCGGTCGGGGGACTATGGCTACACCTTC	CASSQDRSGDYGYTF
NA	many	TRBV7-9	14	TRBJ2-4	TGTGCCAGCAGCCTACAGGGAACAAGAAACATTCAGTACTTC	CASSLQGTRNIQYF
NA	NA	TRBV6-2/TRBV6-3	15	TRBJ1-3	TGTGCCAGCAGTTACTCGAAAGGACCGGGGGCCACCATATATTTT	CASSYSKGPGATIYF
NA	few	TRBV7-9	13	TRBJ1-1	TGTGCCAGCAGCTGGGGGGGTAGCACTGAAGCTTTCTTT	CASSWGGSTEAFF
NA	few	TRBV20-1	14	TRBJ1-2	TGCAGTGCGGGCGCGGCGGGACCAAACTATGGCTACACCTTC	CSAGAAGPNYGYTF
NA	NA	TRBV7-9	11	TRBJ1-2	TGTGCCAGCAGCCCCGGGGAAGGCTACACCTTC	CASSPGEGYTF
TRBD1	few	TRBV28	16	TRBJ2-5	TGTGCCAGCAGTCCGTCGACAGGGGGCGGGCTGGAGACCCAGTACTTC	CASSPSTGGGLETQYF
TRBD2	NA	TRBV7-2	18	TRBJ2-3	TGTGCCAGCAGCTTAGTTGCCGGGACTAGCGGGGCCCCAGATACGCAGTATTTT	CASSLVAGTSGAPDTQYF
TRBD1	many	TRBV7-7	14	TRBJ2-2	TGTGCTAGCAGCCCGGGACAGGGCACCGGGGAGCTGTTTTTT	CASSPGQGTGELFF
NA	NA	TRBV10-3	13	TRBJ1-1	TGTGCCATCAGTGATAATGGTCACACTGAAGCTTTCTTT	CAISDNGHTEAFF
NA	NA	TRBV12-3/TRBV12-4	14	TRBJ2-7	TGTGCCAGCAGTCTGCAGGTTAGCTCCTACGAGCAGTACTTC	CASSLQVSSYEQYF
NA	few	TRBV5-1	15	TRBJ2-5	TGCGCCAGCAGTAAGGAGGTGCTAGCGCCAGAGACCCAGTACTTC	CASSKEVLAPETQYF
NA	NA	TRBV10-3	13	TRBJ2-7	TGTGCCATCAGACCCGGGGAATATGGCGAGCAGTACTTC	CAIRPGEYGEQYF
NA	few	TRBV10-3	15	TRBJ1-1	TGTGCCATCAGTGAGCGGAGGGTGATGGACACTGAAGCTTTCTTT	CAISERRVMDTEAFF
TRBD1	few	TRBV11-2	14	TRBJ1-2	TGTGCCAGCAGCCGGGACAGGGGGGCCTATGGCTACACCTTC	CASSRDRGAYGYTF
NA	few	TRBV7-3	15	TRBJ2-3	TGTGCCAGCAGCCCCGGATATGGCGGTGTGGATACGCAGTATTTT	CASSPGYGGVDTQYF
NA	NA	TRBV6-5	14	TRBJ1-4	TGTGCCAGCAGCCCAACCTATAGTAATGAAAAACTGTTTTTT	CASSPTYSNEKLFF
TRBD2	few	TRBV6-1	21	TRBJ2-2	TGTGCCAGCAGTCCGCCTCCGGGACTAGCGGGGGGGCGCGCGAACACCGGGGAGCTGTTTTTT	CASSPPPGLAGGRANTGELFF
TRBD1	NA	TRBV28	12	TRBJ1-2	TGTGCCAGCCAGACAGGGAACTATGGCTACACCTTC	CASQTGNYGYTF
NA	NA	TRBV6-2/TRBV6-3	14	TRBJ2-5	TGTGCCAGCAGTTCCCAGGGGCTTGGAGAGACCCAGTACTTC	CASSSQGLGETQYF
NA	few	TRBV25-1	13	TRBJ1-6	TGTGCCGCGGGAAGGGACACGGATTCACCCCTCCACTTT	CAAGRDTDSPLHF
TRBD1	NA	TRBV7-9	14	TRBJ2-7	TGTGCCAGCAGCTACGGACAGGGGGCAGACGAGCAGTACTTC	CASSYGQGADEQYF
NA	NA	TRBV6-6	14	TRBJ2-2	TGTGCCAGCAGAAGACAGGCGAACACCGGGGAGCTGTTTTTT	CASRRQANTGELFF
TRBD2	NA	TRBV12-3/TRBV12-4	15	TRBJ2-5	TGTGCCAGCAGTCCTAGGACTAGCGGGAAAGAGACCCAGTACTTC	CASSPRTSGKETQYF
TRBD1	few	TRBV7-9	15	TRBJ2-7	TGTGCCAGCAGCTTAAGGGCGGGACAGGGCCACGAGCAGTACTTC	CASSLRAGQGHEQYF
NA	many	TRBV7-2	14	TRBJ2-1	TGTGCCAGCAGCTTCGGGGTGGACTACAATGAGCAGTTCTTC	CASSFGVDYNEQFF